This T cell receptor beta chain was captured by sequencing in a study of shared clonotypes between healthy human individuals. The CDR3 loop spans 16 amino acids. Germline assignment: CDR1 SGHDN and CDR2 FVKESK. Trimming at V came to 3 bases and at J to 9 bases, leaving 13 bases not matched to a gene. The table came from immunoSEQ multiplex PCR; TCRdb's copy has only in-frame clones and leaves some out. The sample yields over a million clones, roughly 96% seen once. The source is a man aged 30-40 years in good health. Sequenced input: naive CD4+ T cells sorted from blood. Described subset: CD45RA+ positively selected. This chain joins TRBV14 and TRBJ2-1; 8 positions match TRBD2. The CDR3 loop reads CASSQFRSGSTTEQFF. The CDR3 coding sequence is TGTGCCAGCAGCCAGTTCCGGAGCGGGAGTACCACTGAGCAGTTCTTC. Based on the CDR3 plus reference TRBV14 and TRBJ2-1, the full variable domain is EAGVTQFPSHSVIEKGQTVTLRCDPISGHDNLYWYRRVMGKEIKFLLHFVKESKQDESGMPNNRFLAERTGGTYSTLKVQPAELEDSGVYFCASSQFRSGSTTEQFFGPGTRLTVL.